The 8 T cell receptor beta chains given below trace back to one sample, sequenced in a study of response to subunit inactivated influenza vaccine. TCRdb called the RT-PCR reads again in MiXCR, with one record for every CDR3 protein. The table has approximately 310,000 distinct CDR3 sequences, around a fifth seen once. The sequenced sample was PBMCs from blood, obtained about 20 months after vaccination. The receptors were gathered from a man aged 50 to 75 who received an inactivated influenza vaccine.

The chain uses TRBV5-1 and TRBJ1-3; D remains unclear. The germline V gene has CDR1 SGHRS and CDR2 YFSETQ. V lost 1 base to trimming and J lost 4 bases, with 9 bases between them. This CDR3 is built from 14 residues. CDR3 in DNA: TGCGCCAGCAGCTTGCGGAGTGAGGGAAACACCATATATTTT. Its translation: CASSLRSEGNTIYF.

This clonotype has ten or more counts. The CDR3 sequence is CASSTGKFTDTQYF. Here the CDR3 DNA reads TGTGCCAGCAGTACTGGGAAGTTCACAGATACGCAGTATTTT. The chain joins TRBV6-5 to TRBJ2-3; D unclear. The CDR3 is made up of 14 amino acids. With 5 bases removed from V and 2 bases from J, the gap between germline ends came to 11 bases. CDR1 and CDR2 (germline): MNHEY, SVGAGI.

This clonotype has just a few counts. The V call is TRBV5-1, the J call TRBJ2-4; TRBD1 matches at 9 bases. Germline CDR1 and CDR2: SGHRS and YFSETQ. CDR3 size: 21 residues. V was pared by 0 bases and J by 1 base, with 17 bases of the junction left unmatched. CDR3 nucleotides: TGCGCCAGCAGCTTGGAACCCGGGACAGGGCGTTTTTGGGAGGCCAAAAACATTCAGTACTTC. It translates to CASSLEPGTGRFWEAKNIQYF.

The CDR3 sequence: CASSSIYTLGQGVNEQFF. CDR3 nucleotides: TGTGCCAGCAGCTCGATATACACGCTGGGACAGGGAGTTAATGAGCAGTTCTTC. This chain joins TRBV11-2 and TRBJ2-1, with 9 bases matching TRBD1. The CDR3 covers 18 residues. After removal of 4 bases from V and 7 bases from J, the junction contained 17 bases not matched to a gene. The germline V gene has CDR1 SGHAT and CDR2 FQNNGV. Filled out from reference TRBV11-2 and TRBJ2-1, the complete variable domain reads EAGVAQSPRYKIIEKRQSVAFWCNPISGHATLYWYQQILGQGPKLLIQFQNNGVVDDSQLPKDRFSAERLKGVDSTLKIQPAKLEDSAVYLCASSSIYTLGQGVNEQFFGPGTRLTVL.

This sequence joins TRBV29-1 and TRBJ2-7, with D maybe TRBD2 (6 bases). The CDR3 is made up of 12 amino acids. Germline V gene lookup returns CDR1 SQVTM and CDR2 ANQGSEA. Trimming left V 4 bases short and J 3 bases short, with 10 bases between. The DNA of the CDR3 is TGCAGCGTTGCGGCGGGGAACTACGAGCAGTACTTC. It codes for CSVAAGNYEQYF.

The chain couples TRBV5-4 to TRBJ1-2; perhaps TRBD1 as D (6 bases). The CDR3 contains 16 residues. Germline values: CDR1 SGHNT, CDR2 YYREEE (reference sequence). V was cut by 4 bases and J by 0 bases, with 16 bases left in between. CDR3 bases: TGTGCCAGCAGCCTAGGAGGGGGGCAATCTAACTATGGCTACACCTTC. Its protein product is CASSLGGGQSNYGYTF.

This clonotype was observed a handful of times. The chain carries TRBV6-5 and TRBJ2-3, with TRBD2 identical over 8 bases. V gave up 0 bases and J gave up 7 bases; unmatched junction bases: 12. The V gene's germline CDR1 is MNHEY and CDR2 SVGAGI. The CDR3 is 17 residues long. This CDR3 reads CASSYSQPGLGQNTQYF. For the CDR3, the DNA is TGTGCCAGCAGTTACTCGCAACCGGGACTAGGTCAAAATACGCAGTATTTT.

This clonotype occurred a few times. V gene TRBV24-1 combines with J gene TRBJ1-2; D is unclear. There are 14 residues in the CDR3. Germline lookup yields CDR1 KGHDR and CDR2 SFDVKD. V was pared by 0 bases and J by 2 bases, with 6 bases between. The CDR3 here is CATSDLAANYGYTF. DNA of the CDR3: TGTGCCACCAGTGATTTGGCAGCCAACTATGGCTACACCTTC.